These 9 T cell receptor beta chains originate from one sample sequenced in a study of cytomegalovirus exposure and HLA in healthy donors. Profiled with immunoSEQ multiplex PCR; TCRdb holds only in-frame clones, not every one. The data hold fewer than 200,000 clones, with about 89% observed a single time. The specimen was PBMCs. The receptors shown here come from a man in his late teens or twenties in good health and CMV-seropositive.

The chain joins TRBV19 to TRBJ1-2; no firm D call. CDR1 and CDR2 from the germline V gene are LNHDA and SQIVND (reference sequence). V was clipped by 9 bases and J by 7 bases, with 21 bases between them. CDR3 length: 14 residues. CDR3 in DNA: TGTGCCAGCTCACCGGGCCTCGGCGGGTTTGGCTACACCTTC. Protein product: CASSPGLGGFGYTF.

The chain employs TRBV7-2 and TRBJ2-2, with D tentatively TRBD1 (5 bases). This CDR3 comprises 16 residues. The germline gives CDR1 SGHTA, CDR2 FQGNSA. V dropped 3 bases and J dropped 4 bases, with 15 bases sitting between them. In DNA, the CDR3 is TGTGCCAGCAGCTTCAGGGCGGCGCCGGGCACCGGGGAGCTGTTTTTT. Translated, it gives CASSFRAAPGTGELFF. The entire variable domain, with the rest obtained from reference TRBV7-2 and TRBJ2-2, is as follows: GAGVSQSPSNKVTEKGKDVELRCDPISGHTALYWYRQSLGQGLEFLIYFQGNSAPDKSGLPSDRFSAERTGGSVSTLTIQRTQQEDSAVYLCASSFRAAPGTGELFFGEGSRLTVL.

The chain links TRBV7-6 to TRBJ2-2, with no clear D. V was clipped by 5 bases and J by 7 bases, with 11 bases between them. CDR1 and CDR2 from the germline V gene are SGHVS and FNYEAQ. This CDR3 region has 13 residues. The CDR3 protein is CASSPVGLGELFF. The CDR3 nucleotides are TGTGCCAGCAGCCCTGTGGGCCTCGGGGAGCTGTTTTTT.

Only a few counts were recorded for this clone. This chain links TRBV4-2 with TRBJ2-5; D may be TRBD1 (6 bases). Per the germline V gene, CDR1 is LGHNA and CDR2 is YNFKEQ. The CDR3 runs to 14 residues. V dropped 5 bases and J dropped 4 bases, with 14 bases sitting between them. In DNA, the CDR3 is TGTGCCAGCAGCACTCAACAGGGTTTAGAGACCCAGTACTTC. Translation: CASSTQQGLETQYF.

The chain is built from TRBV28 and TRBJ1-5; 11 nucleotides agree with TRBD1. CDR3 length: 16 residues. The junction had 10 bases not matched to a gene; V was cut back by 5 bases and J by 7 bases. Germline assignment: CDR1 MDHEN and CDR2 SYDVKM. CDR3 bases: TGTGCCAGCAGTCCGTCCGGGACAGGGGGTCTCCAGCCCCAGCATTTT. This gives the protein CASSPSGTGGLQPQHF.

This sequence joins TRBV7-9 and TRBJ2-7; TRBD2 agrees at 9 bases. The V gene end was trimmed by 2 bases and the J gene end by 4 bases; junction bases not matched to a gene: 6. Germline CDR1 is SEHNR and CDR2 is FQNEAQ (reference sequence). The CDR3 is 15 residues long. This CDR3 is CASSLYVTSGYEQYF. CDR3 in DNA: TGTGCCAGCAGCTTATACGTGACTAGCGGTTACGAGCAGTACTTC.

This chain uses TRBV5-1 with TRBJ1-2, with D possibly being TRBD1 (5 bases). The CDR3 contains 14 residues. V lost 4 bases, J lost 4 bases, and 14 bases lay in between. CDR1 and CDR2 (germline): SGHRS, YFSETQ. The CDR3 spells CASSPGLGRYGYTF. The CDR3 DNA follows: TGCGCCAGCAGCCCAGGGTTGGGTCGCTATGGCTACACCTTC.

The chain has TRBV7-8 and TRBJ2-1; 15 bases align to TRBD2. The V and J ends lost 5 bases and 7 bases, in that order; junction bases with no gene match: 9. The V gene's germline CDR1 is SGHVS and CDR2 FQNEAQ. This CDR3 region has 17 residues. The CDR3 here is CASSPNPGTSGRNEQFF. DNA of the CDR3: TGTGCCAGCAGCCCAAACCCCGGGACTAGCGGGAGGAATGAGCAGTTCTTC.

The rearrangement uses TRBV29-1 and TRBJ2-5; 7 bases agree with TRBD2. Germline lookup yields CDR1 SQVTM and CDR2 ANQGSEA. V was clipped by 7 bases and J by 4 bases; unmatched bases: 15. This CDR3 has 15 residues. The CDR3 DNA reads TGCAGCGCTAGACCCCCTAGCGGACTGGGAGAGACCCAGTACTTC. Protein: CSARPPSGLGETQYF.